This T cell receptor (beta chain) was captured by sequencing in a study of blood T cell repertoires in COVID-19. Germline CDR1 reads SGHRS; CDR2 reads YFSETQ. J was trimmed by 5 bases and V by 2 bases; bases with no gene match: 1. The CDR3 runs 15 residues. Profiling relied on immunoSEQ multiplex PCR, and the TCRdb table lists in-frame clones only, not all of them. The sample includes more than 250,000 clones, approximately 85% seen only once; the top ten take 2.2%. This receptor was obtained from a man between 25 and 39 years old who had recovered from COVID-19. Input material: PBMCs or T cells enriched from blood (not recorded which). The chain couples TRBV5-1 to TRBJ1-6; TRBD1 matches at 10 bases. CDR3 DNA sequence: TGCGCCAGCAGCTTTGGGACAGGGGATAATTCACCCCTCCACTTT. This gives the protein CASSFGTGDNSPLHF.